This entry describes one TCR beta chain. What it recognizes is unknown. Germline V lookup: CDR1 MDHEN, CDR2 SYDVKM. V lost 5 bases and J lost 7, with 17 bases in between. CDR3 length: 14 residues. Described time point: blood 2 weeks post-SBRT. Treatment specified: 15 Gy SBRT to primary tumor, nephrectomy 4 weeks later. Serial blood draws occurred at baseline and 2 and 4 weeks post-SBRT. This renal cell carcinoma was of the clear cell type. This sample was included in a study of radiation and T cells in renal cell carcinoma. Profiling relied on immunoSEQ multiplex PCR, and the TCRdb table lists in-frame clones only, not all of them. Seen here are some 58,000 clones, about 80% observed once, and the top ten hold roughly 7.4%. Findings and limits, study-wide: From baseline, blood top tumor clonotypes peaked at 2 weeks post-radiation.

This receptor was taken from a man in his sixties with renal cell carcinoma. This chain links TRBV28 with TRBJ1-2; D uncertain. Sample: blood, taken from a patient whose treatment included radiotherapy and nephrectomy. CDR3 nucleotide sequence: TGTGCCAGCAGTGTGGACGGATTAGCTAGTGGCTACACCTTC. Amino acid sequence: CASSVDGLASGYTF.